A selection of T cell receptor beta chains follows, all from one sample in a study of shared clonotypes between healthy human individuals. This table comes from immunoSEQ multiplex PCR, and its TCRdb copy is limited to in-frame clones, with some not included. Of about 1.5 million clones in the sample, around 98% were seen once. Sequenced input: naive CD4+ T cells sorted from blood. Source of these receptors: a man aged 30-40 years in good health. CDR3s include the opening cysteine and the closing phenylalanine or tryptophan. The D gene is left open where the match is weak. The size field is filled for only some rows; it gives once, few, many or a size class.

J gene	D gene	clone size	V gene	CDR3 DNA	CDR3 protein
TRBJ2-7	TRBD1	-	TRBV9	TGTGCCAGCAGCGGGACAGGGGTTTACGAGCAGTACTTC	CASSGTGVYEQYF
TRBJ2-3	-	-	TRBV14	TGTGCCAGCAGCCAAGTTCCAGATACGCAGTATTTT	CASSQVPDTQYF
TRBJ1-5	TRBD1	-	TRBV19	TGTGCCAGTAGTGTTTCCGGGACAGGGGGCGATCAGCCCCAGCATTTT	CASSVSGTGGDQPQHF
TRBJ1-3	-	-	TRBV7-9	TGTGCCAGCAGCTTGAGGGTGGAGGCAATTCTCTCTGGAAACACCATATATTTT	CASSLRVEAILSGNTIYF
TRBJ1-1	-	-	TRBV9	TGTGCCAGCAGCGTAGCCCTGGGCACTGAAGCTTTCTTT	CASSVALGTEAFF
TRBJ2-2	TRBD1	-	TRBV6-5	TGTGCCAGCAGTCGGCAGGGGGCCGGGGAGCTGTTTTTT	CASSRQGAGELFF
TRBJ2-1	TRBD2	-	TRBV7-2	TGTGCCAGCAGCTTCATCGGGCTAGCGGGAAAATACGAGCAGTTCTTC	CASSFIGLAGKYEQFF
TRBJ2-7	TRBD1	once	TRBV5-1	TGCGCCAGCAGCCACTCCGGGACAGGTCGTGTCGGGAGTGCCTACGAGCAGTACTTC	CASSHSGTGRVGSAYEQYF
TRBJ1-1	TRBD1	-	TRBV7-3	TGTGCCAGCAAGAGGGACAGGGTAAACATGAACACTGAAGCTTTCTTT	CASKRDRVNMNTEAFF
TRBJ2-7	-	-	TRBV5-6	TGTGCCAGCAGCTTGAGGCCGACCGGCGAGCAGTACTTC	CASSLRPTGEQYF